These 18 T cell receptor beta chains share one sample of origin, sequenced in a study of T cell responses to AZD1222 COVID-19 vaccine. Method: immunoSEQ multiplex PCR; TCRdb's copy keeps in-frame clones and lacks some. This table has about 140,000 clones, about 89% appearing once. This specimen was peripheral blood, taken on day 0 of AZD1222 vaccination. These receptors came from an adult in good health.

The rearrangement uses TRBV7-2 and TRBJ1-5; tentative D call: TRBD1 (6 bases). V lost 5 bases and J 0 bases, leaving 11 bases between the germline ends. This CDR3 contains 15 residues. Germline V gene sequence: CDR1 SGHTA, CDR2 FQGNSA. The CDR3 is CASSQSTGSNQPQHF. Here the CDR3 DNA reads TGTGCCAGCAGCCAATCGACAGGTAGCAATCAGCCCCAGCATTTT.

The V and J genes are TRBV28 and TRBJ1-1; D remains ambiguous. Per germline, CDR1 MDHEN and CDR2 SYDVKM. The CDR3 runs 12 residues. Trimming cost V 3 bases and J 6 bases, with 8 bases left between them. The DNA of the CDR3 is TGTGCCAGCAGTTTTTCTCTCCCTGAAGCTTTCTTT. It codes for CASSFSLPEAFF.

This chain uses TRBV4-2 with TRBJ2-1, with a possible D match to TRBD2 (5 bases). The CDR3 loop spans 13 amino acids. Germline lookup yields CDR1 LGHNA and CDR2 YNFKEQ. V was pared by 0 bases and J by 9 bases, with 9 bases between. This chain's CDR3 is CASSQDLASEQFF. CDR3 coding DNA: TGTGCCAGCAGCCAAGATTTAGCGAGTGAGCAGTTCTTC.

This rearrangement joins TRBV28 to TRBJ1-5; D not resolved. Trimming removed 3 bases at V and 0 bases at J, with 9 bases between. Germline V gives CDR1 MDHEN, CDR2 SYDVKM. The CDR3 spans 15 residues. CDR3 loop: CASSFWADSNQPQHF. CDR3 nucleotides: TGTGCCAGCAGTTTTTGGGCAGATAGCAATCAGCCCCAGCATTTT.

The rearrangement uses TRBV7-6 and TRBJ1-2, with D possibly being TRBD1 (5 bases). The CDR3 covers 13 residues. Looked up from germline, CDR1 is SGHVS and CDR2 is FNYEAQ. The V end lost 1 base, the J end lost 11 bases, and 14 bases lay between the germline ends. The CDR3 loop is CASSLGITSGYTF. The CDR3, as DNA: TGTGCCAGCAGCTTAGGGATAACCTCAGGGTACACCTTC.

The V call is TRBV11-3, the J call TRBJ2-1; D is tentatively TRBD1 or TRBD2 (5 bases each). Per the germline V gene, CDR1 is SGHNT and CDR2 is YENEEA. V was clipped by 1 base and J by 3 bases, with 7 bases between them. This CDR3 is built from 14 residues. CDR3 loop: CASSLGGVYNEQFF. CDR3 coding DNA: TGTGCCAGCAGCTTAGGAGGGGTCTACAATGAGCAGTTCTTC.

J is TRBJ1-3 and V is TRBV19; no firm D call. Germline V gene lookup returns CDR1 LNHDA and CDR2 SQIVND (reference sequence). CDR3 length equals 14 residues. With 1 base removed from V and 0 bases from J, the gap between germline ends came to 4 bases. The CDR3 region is CASSIAGSGNTIYF. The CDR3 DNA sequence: TGTGCCAGTAGTATAGCCGGCTCTGGAAACACCATATATTTT.

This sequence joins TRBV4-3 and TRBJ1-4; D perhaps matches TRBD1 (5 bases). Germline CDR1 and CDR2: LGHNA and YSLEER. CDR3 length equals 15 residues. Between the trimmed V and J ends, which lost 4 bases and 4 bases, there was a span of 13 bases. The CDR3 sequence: CASSPGGGGNEKLFF. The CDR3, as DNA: TGCGCCAGCAGCCCCGGCGGGGGGGGTAATGAAAAACTGTTTTTT.

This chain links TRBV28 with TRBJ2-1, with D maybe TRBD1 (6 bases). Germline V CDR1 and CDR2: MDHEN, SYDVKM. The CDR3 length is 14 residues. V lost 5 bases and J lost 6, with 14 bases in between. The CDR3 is CASSLRTVRNEQFF. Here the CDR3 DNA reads TGTGCCAGCAGTCTCCGGACAGTCCGCAATGAGCAGTTCTTC. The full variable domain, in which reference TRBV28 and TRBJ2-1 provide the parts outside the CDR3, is DVKVTQSSRYLVKRTGEKVFLECVQDMDHENMFWYRQDPGLGLRLIYFSYDVKMKEKGDIPEGYSVSREKKERFSLILESASTNQTSMYLCASSLRTVRNEQFFGPGTRLTVL.

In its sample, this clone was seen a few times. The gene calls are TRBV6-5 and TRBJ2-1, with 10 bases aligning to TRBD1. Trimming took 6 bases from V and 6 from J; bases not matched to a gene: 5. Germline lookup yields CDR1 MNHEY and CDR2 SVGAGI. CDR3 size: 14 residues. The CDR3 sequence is CASRRGTGANEQFF. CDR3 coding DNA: TGTGCCAGCAGACGCGGGACAGGGGCCAATGAGCAGTTCTTC.

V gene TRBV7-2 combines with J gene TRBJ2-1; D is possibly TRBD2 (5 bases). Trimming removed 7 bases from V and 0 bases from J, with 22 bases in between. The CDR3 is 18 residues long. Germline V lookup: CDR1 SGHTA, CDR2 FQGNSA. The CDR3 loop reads CASTGLGRISVSYNEQFF. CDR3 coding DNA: TGTGCCAGCACCGGCCTAGGACGGATTAGCGTCTCCTACAATGAGCAGTTCTTC.

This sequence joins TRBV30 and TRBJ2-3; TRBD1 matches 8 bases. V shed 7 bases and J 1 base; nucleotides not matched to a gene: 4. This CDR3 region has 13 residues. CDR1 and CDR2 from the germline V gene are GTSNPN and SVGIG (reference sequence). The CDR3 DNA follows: TGTGCCTTCGACAGGGGCGGCACAGATACGCAGTATTTT. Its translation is CAFDRGGTDTQYF.

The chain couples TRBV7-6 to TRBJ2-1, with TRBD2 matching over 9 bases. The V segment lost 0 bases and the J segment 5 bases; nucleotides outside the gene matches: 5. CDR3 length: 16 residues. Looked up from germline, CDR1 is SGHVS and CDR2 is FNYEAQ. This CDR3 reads CASSLAGTSPHNEQFF. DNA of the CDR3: TGTGCCAGCAGCTTAGCGGGGACTAGCCCCCACAATGAGCAGTTCTTC. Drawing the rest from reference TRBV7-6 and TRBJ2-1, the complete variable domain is GAGVSQSPRYKVTKRGQDVALRCDPISGHVSLYWYRQALGQGPEFLTYFNYEAQQDKSGLPNDRFSAERPEGSISTLTIQRTEQRDSAMYRCASSLAGTSPHNEQFFGPGTRLTVL.

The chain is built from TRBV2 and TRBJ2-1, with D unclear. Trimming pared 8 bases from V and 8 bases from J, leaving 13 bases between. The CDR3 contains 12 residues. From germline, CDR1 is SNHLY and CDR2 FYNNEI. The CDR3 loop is CASALVRDEQFF. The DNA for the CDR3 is TGTGCCAGCGCCTTGGTCCGAGATGAGCAGTTCTTC.

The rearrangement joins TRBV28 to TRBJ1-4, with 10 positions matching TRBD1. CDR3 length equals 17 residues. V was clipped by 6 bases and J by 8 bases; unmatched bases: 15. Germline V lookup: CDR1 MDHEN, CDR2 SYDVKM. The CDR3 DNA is TGTGCCAGCAGCATTCCGGGACAGGGGCCGGCTCGGGAAAAACTGTTTTTT. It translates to CASSIPGQGPAREKLFF.

The CDR3 region is CASSLGLAGGPRAGELFF. Written as DNA, the CDR3 is TGTGCCAGCAGCTTAGGACTAGCGGGAGGGCCCCGGGCCGGGGAGCTGTTTTTT. The chain has TRBV7-9 and TRBJ2-2, with 14 bases that match TRBD2. The CDR3 covers 18 residues. CDR1 SEHNR and CDR2 FQNEAQ come from the germline V gene (reference sequence). Trimming removed 1 base from V and 6 bases from J; junction bases left unmatched: 7.

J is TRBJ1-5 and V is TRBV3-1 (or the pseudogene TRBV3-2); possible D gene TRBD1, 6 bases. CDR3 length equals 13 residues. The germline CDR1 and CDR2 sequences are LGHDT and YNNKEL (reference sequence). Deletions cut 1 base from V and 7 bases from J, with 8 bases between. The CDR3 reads CASSQVRGQPQHF. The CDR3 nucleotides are TGTGCCAGCAGCCAAGTCAGGGGACAGCCCCAGCATTTT.

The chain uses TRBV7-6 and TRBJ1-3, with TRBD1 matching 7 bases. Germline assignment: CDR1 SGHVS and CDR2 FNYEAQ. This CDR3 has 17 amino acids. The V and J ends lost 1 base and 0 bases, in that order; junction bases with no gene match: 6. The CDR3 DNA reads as TGTGCCAGCAGCTTAGGGAGGGGACAGTTCTCTGGAAACACCATATATTTT. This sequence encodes CASSLGRGQFSGNTIYF.